This entry is about one T cell receptor (beta chain). Germline-derived CDR1 and CDR2 are SGHNT and YYREEE (reference sequence). CDR3 length equals 17 residues. V trimming: 4 bases; J trimming: 5 bases; junction bases outside the gene matches: 6. Study processing details: Amplification of reference gene primers was used by the study to estimate nucleated cell counts. Sequencing used immunoSEQ multiplex PCR; TCRdb keeps in-frame clones, though not all of them. The DNA gave D and trimming, while V, J and clone size come from that table. The sample gives some 66,000 clones, 85% to 95% of which show up once; approximately 2.6% is in the top ten. This specimen belongs to a study of blood T cell repertoires in COVID-19. About the research overall: COVID-19 samples, acute and convalescent, were from the United States, Italy and Spain. Sources were T cells, B-cell-depleted T cells, or PBMCs; the material itself was cDNA or gDNA.

This receptor was obtained from a man aged 70 or older with active COVID-19. The chain has TRBV5-4 and TRBJ2-2; 15 nucleotides align to TRBD2. Sequenced: peripheral blood. Here the CDR3 DNA reads TGTGCCAGCAGCCAAGGACTAGCGGGGGGGCGAACCGGGGAGCTGTTTTTT. It is translated as CASSQGLAGGRTGELFF.